This is a list of T cell receptor beta chains from one sample in a study of cytomegalovirus exposure and HLA in healthy donors. The data were produced by immunoSEQ multiplex PCR, yet TCRdb's version contains in-frame clones alone and is incomplete. This sample has roughly 110,000 clones, with 81% found just once. The material sequenced was PBMCs. Receptors were obtained from a man aged 25-40 years in good health and CMV-seronegative. Each CDR3 is given with its conserved first and last residue. The D gene is left open where the match is weak. Expanded clones are given a class, and other clones once, few, many or no size at all.

v_gene: TRBV5-6
abundance: few
j_gene: TRBJ1-1
d_gene: -
CDR3aa: CASRPLGAADTEAFF
CDR3nt: TGTGCCAGCAGACCCTTGGGGGCGGCGGACACTGAAGCTTTCTTT

v_gene: TRBV6-1
abundance: -
j_gene: TRBJ1-3
d_gene: TRBD1
CDR3aa: CASSFDRDSGNTIYF
CDR3nt: TGTGCCAGCAGCTTCGACAGGGACTCTGGAAACACCATATATTTT

v_gene: TRBV4-1
abundance: -
j_gene: TRBJ2-1
d_gene: -
CDR3aa: CASSHASTDNEQFF
CDR3nt: TGCGCCAGCAGCCATGCCTCGACAGACAATGAGCAGTTCTTC

v_gene: TRBV14
abundance: -
j_gene: TRBJ2-1
d_gene: -
CDR3aa: CASSLGGGRNEQFF
CDR3nt: TGTGCCAGCAGCCTCGGCGGGGGCCGAAATGAGCAGTTCTTC

v_gene: TRBV5-1
abundance: -
j_gene: TRBJ2-7
d_gene: TRBD2
CDR3aa: CASSKWTSNEQYF
CDR3nt: TGCGCCAGCAGCAAGTGGACTAGTAACGAGCAGTACTTC

v_gene: TRBV4-1
abundance: -
j_gene: TRBJ2-5
d_gene: TRBD2
CDR3aa: CASSRGLAGRLYQETQYF
CDR3nt: TGCGCCAGCAGCCGGGGACTAGCGGGGAGACTTTACCAAGAGACCCAGTACTTC

v_gene: TRBV18
abundance: -
j_gene: TRBJ1-4
d_gene: -
CDR3aa: CASSPVTGATNEKLFF
CDR3nt: TGTGCCAGCTCACCCGTCACAGGAGCAACTAATGAAAAACTGTTTTTT

v_gene: TRBV28
abundance: -
j_gene: TRBJ2-1
d_gene: -
CDR3aa: CASSQLSPSADYNEQFF
CDR3nt: TGTGCCAGCAGCCAACTGAGCCCTAGCGCCGACTACAATGAGCAGTTCTTC

v_gene: TRBV5-1
abundance: few
j_gene: TRBJ2-1
d_gene: TRBD2
CDR3aa: CASSPVAGGPAEQFF
CDR3nt: TGCGCCAGCAGTCCAGTAGCGGGAGGGCCAGCTGAGCAGTTCTTC

v_gene: TRBV5-4
abundance: -
j_gene: TRBJ2-7
d_gene: TRBD2
CDR3aa: CASSLGGLARSYEQYF
CDR3nt: TGTGCCAGCAGCTTGGGGGGACTAGCCCGCTCCTACGAGCAGTACTTC

v_gene: TRBV11-2
abundance: -
j_gene: TRBJ1-1
d_gene: -
CDR3aa: CASSLQNRDTEAFF
CDR3nt: TGTGCCAGCAGCTTGCAAAACCGAGACACTGAAGCTTTCTTT

v_gene: TRBV11-2
abundance: -
j_gene: TRBJ2-7
d_gene: -
CDR3aa: CASSLGLSDEQYF
CDR3nt: TGTGCCAGCAGCTTAGGCCTATCCGACGAGCAGTACTTC

v_gene: TRBV28
abundance: -
j_gene: TRBJ2-1
d_gene: TRBD2
CDR3aa: CASKAPSGSNEQFF
CDR3nt: TGTGCCAGCAAAGCGCCTAGCGGGAGTAATGAGCAGTTCTTC

v_gene: TRBV6-1
abundance: few
j_gene: TRBJ1-2
d_gene: -
CDR3aa: CASSEGVGPAYGYTF
CDR3nt: TGTGCCAGCAGTGAAGGCGTTGGGCCCGCCTATGGCTACACCTTC

v_gene: TRBV9
abundance: -
j_gene: TRBJ2-1
d_gene: TRBD2
CDR3aa: CASSPSWRGALDEQFF
CDR3nt: TGTGCCAGCAGCCCCTCGTGGCGGGGGGCCCTTGATGAGCAGTTCTTC

v_gene: TRBV28
abundance: -
j_gene: TRBJ1-5
d_gene: TRBD1
CDR3aa: CASSYRGTQPQHF
CDR3nt: TGTGCCAGCAGTTACAGGGGTACTCAGCCCCAGCATTTT

v_gene: TRBV20-1
abundance: once
j_gene: TRBJ1-2
d_gene: -
CDR3aa: CSASDWYGYTF
CDR3nt: TGCAGTGCTTCGGACTGGTATGGCTACACCTTC

v_gene: TRBV5-1
abundance: -
j_gene: TRBJ2-7
d_gene: -
CDR3aa: CASSSSDRYEQYF
CDR3nt: TGCGCCAGCAGCTCCTCTGACAGATACGAGCAGTACTTC

v_gene: TRBV5-1
abundance: -
j_gene: TRBJ1-4
d_gene: -
CDR3aa: CASSLRTDSGEKLFF
CDR3nt: TGCGCCAGCAGCTTGCGTACGGACAGTGGTGAAAAACTGTTTTTT

v_gene: TRBV20-1
abundance: -
j_gene: TRBJ1-3
d_gene: -
CDR3aa: CSGQVGNTIYF
CDR3nt: TGCAGCGGCCAGGTTGGAAACACCATATATTTT